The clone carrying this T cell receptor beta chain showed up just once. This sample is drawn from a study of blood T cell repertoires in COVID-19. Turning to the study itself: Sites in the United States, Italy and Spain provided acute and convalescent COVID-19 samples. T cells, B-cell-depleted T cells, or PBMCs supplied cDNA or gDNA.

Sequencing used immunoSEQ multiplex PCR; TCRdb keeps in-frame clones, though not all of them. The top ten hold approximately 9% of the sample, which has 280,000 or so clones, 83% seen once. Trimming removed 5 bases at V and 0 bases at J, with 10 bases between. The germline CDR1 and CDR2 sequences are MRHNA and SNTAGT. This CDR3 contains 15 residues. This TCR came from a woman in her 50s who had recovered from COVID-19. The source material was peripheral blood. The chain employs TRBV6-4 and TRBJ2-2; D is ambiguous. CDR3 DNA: TGTGCCAGCAGTATGAGGTTTCCGAACACCGGGGAGCTGTTTTTT. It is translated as CASSMRFPNTGELFF.